The T cell receptor (beta chain) described here comes from a study of blood T cell repertoires in COVID-19. On the study more broadly: T cells, B-cell-depleted T cells, or PBMCs supplied cDNA or gDNA.

Under the authors' procedure: From reference gene primer amplification, estimates of nucleated cell counts were derived. Sequencing was performed with immunoSEQ multiplex PCR; in TCRdb, only in-frame clones are kept and a portion is missing. V and J calls and clone size come straight from that table; D and trimming were deduced from the DNA. The sample yields around 200,000 clones, 80% to 90% seen once. The V and J ends lost 5 bases and 3 bases, in that order; junction bases with no gene match: 10. The CDR3 spans 16 residues. Germline V lookup: CDR1 GTSNPN, CDR2 SVGIG (reference sequence). The chain links TRBV30 to TRBJ2-3; 11 positions agree with TRBD2. The sample was peripheral blood. This clonotype was sampled from a human donor with active or convalescent COVID-19. The donor label of this sample is uncertain. The CDR3 DNA is TGTGCCTGGGCTTGGGGGGGGACTAGCGGAACAGATACGCAGTATTTT. It encodes CAWAWGGTSGTDTQYF. The full variable domain, its missing parts supplied by reference TRBV30 and TRBJ2-3, is SQTIHQWPATLVQPVGSPLSLECTVEGTSNPNLYWYRQAAGRGLQLLFYSVGIGQISSEVPQNLSASRPQDRQFILSSKKLLLSDSGFYLCAWAWGGTSGTDTQYFGPGTRLTVL.